This T cell receptor beta chain comes out of a study of cytomegalovirus exposure and HLA in healthy donors. Study-wide findings and caveats: TCR beta V segments were, for the most part, productive about 90% or about 30% of the time in an earlier analysis. Cytomegalovirus-associated status was assigned to approximately 160 TCR beta chains. Whilst most TCR sequences proved rare, a subset of public TCRs occurred across many donors. Several of the most significant clusters appeared, in a later analysis, to be linked to common viral pathogens.

Both 60 Vbeta primers and 13 Jbeta primers went into the PCR. Profiling relied on immunoSEQ multiplex PCR, and the TCRdb table lists in-frame clones only, not all of them. The sample holds fewer than 130,000 clones; over 60% are singletons and the top ten take 2.5% to 3.5%. Regarding this clone: Its specificity is not known.

The CDR3 extends over 12 amino acids. The V segment lost 4 bases and the J segment 10 bases; nucleotides outside the gene matches: 5. Looked up from germline, CDR1 is SNHLY and CDR2 is FYNNEI. The source of this sequence is a woman between 55 and 75 years old in good health and CMV-seropositive. The V call is TRBV2, the J call TRBJ2-7; 9 bases map to TRBD1. Sequencing was done on a sample of PBMCs. This CDR3 reads CASSALGQGQYF. Here the CDR3 DNA reads TGTGCCAGCAGTGCCCTGGGACAGGGACAGTACTTC.